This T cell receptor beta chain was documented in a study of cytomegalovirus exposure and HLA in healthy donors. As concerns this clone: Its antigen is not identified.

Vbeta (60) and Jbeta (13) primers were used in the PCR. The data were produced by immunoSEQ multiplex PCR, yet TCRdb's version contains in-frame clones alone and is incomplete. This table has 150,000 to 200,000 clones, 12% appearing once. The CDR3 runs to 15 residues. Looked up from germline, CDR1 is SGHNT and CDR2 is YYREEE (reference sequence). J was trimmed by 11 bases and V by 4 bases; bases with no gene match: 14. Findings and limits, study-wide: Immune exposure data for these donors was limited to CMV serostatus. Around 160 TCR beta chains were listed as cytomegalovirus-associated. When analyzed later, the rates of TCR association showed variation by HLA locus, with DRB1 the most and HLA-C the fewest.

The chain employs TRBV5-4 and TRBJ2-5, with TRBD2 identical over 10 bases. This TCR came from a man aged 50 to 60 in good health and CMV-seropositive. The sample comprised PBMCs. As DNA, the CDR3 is TGTGCCAGCAGCCTGCGAGCGGGGGGGCCCCGGGAGCAGTACTTC. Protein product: CASSLRAGGPREQYF.